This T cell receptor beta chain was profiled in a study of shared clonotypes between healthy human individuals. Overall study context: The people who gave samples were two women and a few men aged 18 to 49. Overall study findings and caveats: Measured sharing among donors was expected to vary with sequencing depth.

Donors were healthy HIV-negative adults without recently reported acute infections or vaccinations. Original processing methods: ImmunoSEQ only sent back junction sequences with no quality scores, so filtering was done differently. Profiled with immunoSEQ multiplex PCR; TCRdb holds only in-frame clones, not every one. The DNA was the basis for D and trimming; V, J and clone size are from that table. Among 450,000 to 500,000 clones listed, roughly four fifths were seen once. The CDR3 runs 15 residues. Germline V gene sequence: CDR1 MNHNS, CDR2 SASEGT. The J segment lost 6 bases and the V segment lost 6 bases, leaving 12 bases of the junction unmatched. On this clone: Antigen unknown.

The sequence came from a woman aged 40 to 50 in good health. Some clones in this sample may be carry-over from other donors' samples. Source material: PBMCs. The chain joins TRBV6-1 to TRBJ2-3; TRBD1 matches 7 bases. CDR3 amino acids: CASSGNRQGSDTQYF. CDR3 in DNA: TGTGCCAGCAGCGGCAACCGACAGGGAAGTGATACGCAGTATTTT.